These 7 T cell receptor beta chains were sequenced from one sample in a study of cytomegalovirus exposure and HLA in healthy donors. The PCR made use of 60 Vbeta and 13 Jbeta primers. The assay was immunoSEQ multiplex PCR, and TCRdb's table has in-frame clones only and misses some. The sample records about 140,000 clones, 70% to 85% being singletons. The specimen was PBMCs. The source of these receptors is a man aged 40-49 years in good health and CMV-seropositive.

This clone showed up just a few times. This chain uses TRBV2 with TRBJ2-1; 10 positions match TRBD1. CDR1 is SNHLY and CDR2 is FYNNEI in the germline V gene. The V gene end was trimmed by 6 bases and the J gene end by 9 bases; junction bases not matched to a gene: 8. The CDR3 consists of 14 residues. The CDR3 is CASRGTGEVSEQFF. CDR3 nucleotide sequence: TGTGCCAGCAGGGGGACAGGGGAGGTGAGTGAGCAGTTCTTC.

The J gene is TRBJ1-1, the V gene TRBV6-1, with D possibly TRBD1 on 6 matching bases. This CDR3 is built from 16 residues. Germline-derived CDR1 and CDR2 are MNHNS and SASEGT. Trimming pared 2 bases from V and 1 base from J, leaving 14 bases between. As DNA, the CDR3 is TGTGCCAGCAGTGAACCGTTTCTCAGGGGGAACACTGAAGCTTTCTTT. It yields the protein CASSEPFLRGNTEAFF.

This clone was observed a single time. This chain links TRBV5-1 with TRBJ1-4; 9 nucleotides match TRBD1. The CDR3 contains 15 residues. V lost 0 bases, J lost 10 bases, and 7 bases stayed unmatched. CDR1 is SGHRS, CDR2 YFSETQ, per germline. DNA for the CDR3: TGCGCCAGCAGCTTGGGTAGGACAGGGGATGGAAAACTGTTTTTT. This encodes CASSLGRTGDGKLFF.

The gene calls are TRBV19 and TRBJ2-5; 7 positions agree with TRBD1. The DNA matches TRBJ2-7 better at its end, which makes the J call doubtful. Germline CDR1 is LNHDA and CDR2 is SQIVND (reference sequence). The CDR3 runs to 14 residues. The CDR3 spells CASSRQGYSYEQYF. In nucleotides, the CDR3 is TGTGCCAGTAGTAGACAGGGTTACTCCTACGAGCAGTACTTC.

This sequence joins TRBV7-9 and TRBJ2-1; TRBD2 agrees at 15 bases. J lost 15 bases, V lost 6 bases, and 12 bases had no gene match. Germline lookup yields CDR1 SEHNR and CDR2 FQNEAQ (reference sequence). CDR3 length equals 15 residues. CDR3 amino acids: CASRAPGLAGGRGFF. The CDR3 nucleotides read TGTGCCAGCAGAGCCCCGGGACTAGCGGGAGGAAGGGGGTTCTTC.

The chain uses TRBV30 and TRBJ1-3; D remains unclear. The germline V gene has CDR1 GTSNPN and CDR2 SVGIG (reference sequence). The CDR3 is 13 residues long. Trimming pared 8 bases from V and 3 bases from J, leaving 14 bases between. CDR3 nucleotide sequence: TGTGCCGCGGAGGAGACGCGTGGAAACACCATATATTTT. Its translation is CAAEETRGNTIYF.

The chain links TRBV11-3 to TRBJ2-1; a possible D gene is TRBD2 (6 bases). CDR1 and CDR2 (germline): SGHNT, YENEEA. The CDR3 totals 13 residues. The V and J ends lost 3 bases and 8 bases respectively, with 11 bases between them. CDR3 DNA: TGTGCCAGCAGCTTGGGGACTGCAGATGAGCAGTTCTTC. Translating it yields CASSLGTADEQFF.